The TCR beta chain described here comes from a study of blood T cell repertoires in COVID-19. Study at large: Acute and convalescent COVID-19 samples came from the United States, Italy and Spain. Sources were T cells, B-cell-depleted T cells, or PBMCs; the material itself was cDNA or gDNA.

Original data processing: How many nucleated cells were present was estimated from reference gene primer amplification. The protocol was immunoSEQ multiplex PCR, while the TCRdb copy is restricted to in-frame clones and leaves out a portion. The DNA was the basis for D and trimming; V, J and clone size are from that table. The sample records fewer than 55,000 clones, approximately 85% being singletons. CDR1 and CDR2 from the germline V gene are KGHDR and SFDVKD. This CDR3 has 15 residues. The V gene lost 8 bases and the J gene lost 4 bases, with 17 bases spanning the gap. The chain joins TRBV24-1 to TRBJ2-1; D possibly corresponds to TRBD2 (5 bases). This TCR was sampled from a human donor with acute or convalescent COVID-19. The donor label of this sample is uncertain. The source material was peripheral blood. The CDR3 region is CATMSALAVYNEQFF. CDR3 nucleotide sequence: TGTGCCACCATGTCAGCCCTAGCAGTATACAATGAGCAGTTCTTC.